The subject of this entry is one TCR beta chain. Its antigen is unidentified. The junction and the germline gene differ at one end; a read error may be behind it. Nobody among the patients had been given any treatment before thyroid surgery. As handled by the study authors: The study built a papillary thyroid cancer distant-metastasis classifier from CDR3 differences across clinicopathological groups. TCRdb re-called clones via MiXCR from the PCR reads. TCRdb's processing, not the authors' own work, is the source of the V and J calls. The sample has fewer than 12,000 clones, roughly 28% seen once. The data are from a study of metastatic and nonmetastatic thyroid tumors. Study as a whole: Both malignant and benign thyroid patients supplied peripheral blood and tumor or nodule tissue samples, across which the repertoires of these patients were then compared. Study-wide points: The reported finding was significantly higher TCR beta diversity in malignant thyroid tumors relative to benign nodules, in blood and tumor.

The CDR3 contains 14 residues. The sequence was obtained from a male donor with papillary thyroid cancer or a benign thyroid nodule (not recorded which). Some clones in this sample may be carry-over from other donors' samples. The material sequenced was tumor tissue. This sequence joins TRBV12-3 or TRBV12-4 and TRBJ1-2; 8 bases are a match to TRBD1. The CDR3 region has the DNA TGTGCCAGCATTTTATATGGACAGGGCAGTTGCTACACCTTC. Protein product: CASILYGQGSCYTF.